This T cell receptor (beta chain) was profiled in a study of response to subunit inactivated influenza vaccine (dated by TCRdb to the late 2010s). About the investigation overall: Deep quantitative T cell receptor repertoire profiling was used in the study to track responses to a trivalent subunit inactivated influenza vaccine. What the work shows at the level of the full study, not this receptor alone: According to the authors, only a limited number of new T cells may be recruited by each seasonal influenza vaccination.

The library was obtained by RT-PCR. Sequencing used an Illumina HiSeq 2500. TCRdb reworked the public reads: Q25 trimming with fastp, MiXCR clone assembly, productive beta chains retained. Rows are unified per CDR3 protein, each entry keeping the most common DNA and genes. The sample includes about 520,000 distinct CDR3 sequences, with approximately 6.9% observed a single time. The leading ten clones occupy roughly 14% of the sample. The sample holds many counts of this clonotype. Its antigen has not been determined. Base qualities are not at hand, and no much larger clone is one base apart. The CDR3 holds 15 amino acids from the cysteine to the phenylalanine. This entry keeps only the CDR3 DNA: 45 bases, framed from base 1. For this chain, trimming is 5 bases at the V end and 9 bases at the J end, and the number of junction bases without a gene match is 9.

This chain is built from TRBV12-3 or TRBV12-4 and TRBJ2-1; 11 junctional bases match TRBD2. This TCR derives from a man aged 50 to 75 who received an inactivated influenza vaccine. Donor details come from another sample of the same person, matched by shared clones. The sample here was PBMCs from blood, taken around 25 months after vaccination. The CDR3 reads CASSPTSGSFGEQFF. At the DNA level, the sequence is TGTGCCAGCAGTCCTACTAGCGGGAGTTTCGGTGAGCAGTTCTTC.